The rows below give T cell receptor beta chains drawn from one sample of a study of technical replicates of blood from a few donors. Generated by immunoSEQ multiplex PCR, the TCRdb table keeps only in-frame clones and is missing some. The sample contains around 72,000 clones, 91% of which appear only once. The sample consisted of PBMCs. The receptor source for this set is a human donor in good health. Some clones in this sample may be carry-over from other donors' samples. CDR3s include the opening cysteine and the closing phenylalanine or tryptophan. Clone size, where shown, is once, few, many, or a class for clones that have expanded.

v_call	cdr3_length	clone_size	j_call	cdr3_aa
TRBV18	17	.	TRBJ2-5	CASSPGQGVLRQETQYF
TRBV7-2	14	.	TRBJ2-7	CASSLEGGYYEQYF
TRBV30	14	.	TRBJ1-6	CAWSVGQGNSPLHF
TRBV19	15	.	TRBJ2-2	CASSTDFGVNGELFF
TRBV6-1	13	once	TRBJ1-2	CASSEVVSTGYTF
TRBV27	14	.	TRBJ2-7	CASRNSGSSYEQYF
TRBV4-2	15	.	TRBJ1-5	CASSQVQGSHQPQHF
TRBV25-1	15	.	TRBJ2-3	CASSVASGSTDTQYF
TRBV7-9	16	.	TRBJ2-5	CASSPPTSGPQETQYF
TRBV29-1	12	.	TRBJ2-7	CSVGTPSYEQYF
TRBV21-1	18	.	TRBJ2-3	CASSQPTSGREFTDTQYF
TRBV4-3	16	.	TRBJ1-6	CASSQDQDRNNSPLHF
TRBV13	14	.	TRBJ2-7	CASSVRDLGYEQYF
TRBV15	16	.	TRBJ2-1	CATSRGFPGLDNEQFF
TRBV4-3	13	.	TRBJ1-6	CASGSLIASPLHF
TRBV18	13	.	TRBJ2-7	CASSQGTAYEQYF
TRBV7-9	15	few	TRBJ2-7	CASSLADGKTYEQYF